The 25 T cell receptor beta chains in this list originate from one sample, sequenced in a study of T cells after yellow fever vaccination (dated by TCRdb to the late 2010s). The treatment or condition label on this specimen signifies: live attenuated yellow fever vaccine strain. The library was made by 5' RACE. The instrument was an Illumina HiSeq 2500. TCRdb ran its own pipeline on the public reads, namely fastp trimming at Q25 and MiXCR clone calling, and kept in-frame beta chains. Records with the same CDR3 protein are collapsed into one entry carrying the most frequent genes and DNA. The sample has fewer than 85,000 distinct CDR3 sequences on record, approximately 7.5% of them singletons. The ten most abundant clones make up 41% of the sample. The sequences come from CD8+ T cells sorted from PBMCs, collected on the day of the yellow fever booster vaccination. The source is a man under 40 who received the YFV17D yellow fever vaccine.

Concerning this clonotype: Since a much larger clone is just one base distant, this may be a read error. The chain joins TRBV10-2 to TRBJ2-7; D gene unclear. CDR1 is WSHSY and CDR2 is SAAADI in the germline V gene. The CDR3 sequence is 11 residues long. In DNA, the CDR3 is TGCGCCAGCAGTGTTGGTGGCGAGCATTACTTC. Translating it yields CASSVGGEHYF.

The V and J genes are TRBV4-3 and TRBJ2-2; D is perhaps TRBD1 (6 bases). The length of the CDR3 is 17 residues. The germline V gene has CDR1 LGHNA and CDR2 YSLEER. V lost 4 bases and J 6 bases, leaving 21 bases between the germline ends. CDR3 loop: CASSLLWVDSEAGELFF. CDR3 in DNA: TGCGCCAGCAGCCTTTTATGGGTGGACAGTGAAGCCGGGGAGCTGTTTTTT.

The sample holds many counts of this clonotype. The V gene is TRBV7-2, the J gene TRBJ2-3; 7 nucleotides agree with TRBD2. Germline CDR1 reads SGHTA; CDR2 reads FQGNSA. Unmatched junction bases numbered 2, after V lost 3 bases and J lost 2 bases. CDR3 size: 14 residues. CDR3 sequence reads: CASSLGGNTDTQYF. The CDR3 nucleotides are TGTGCCAGCAGCTTGGGGGGGAACACAGATACGCAGTATTTT.

This clonotype turned up a few times. This chain uses TRBV20-1 with TRBJ2-1; 11 bases match TRBD2. The length of the CDR3 is 17 residues. Germline assignment: CDR1 DFQATT and CDR2 SNEGSKA (reference sequence). J gave up 8 bases and V 1 base, and 13 bases lay outside the gene matches. CDR3 nucleotide sequence: TGCAGTGCTAGAGGACTAGCGGGAAGGGCCGAGGGGGATGAGCAGTTCTTC. Translation: CSARGLAGRAEGDEQFF.

In its sample, this clonotype was seen many times. The chain combines TRBV28 with TRBJ2-5, with a possible D match to TRBD2 (6 bases). This CDR3 contains 15 residues. CDR1 MDHEN and CDR2 SYDVKM come from the germline V gene. Trimming pared 10 bases from V and 0 bases from J, leaving 18 bases between. The CDR3 sequence is CATRVPRDYQETQYF. The CDR3 DNA reads as TGTGCCACAAGGGTCCCTAGGGACTACCAAGAGACCCAGTACTTC.

This clonotype was recorded at least ten times. V is TRBV20-1 and J is TRBJ2-3; tentative D call: TRBD2 (6 bases). This CDR3 is 14 amino acids long. With 6 bases removed from V and 4 bases from J, the gap between germline ends came to 17 bases. Germline V gives CDR1 DFQATT, CDR2 SNEGSKA (reference sequence). CDR3 region: CSAVQELAADTQYF. The CDR3 nucleotides are TGCAGTGCCGTGCAAGAACTAGCAGCAGATACGCAGTATTTT.

In this sample, this clonotype turned up a few times. The genes are TRBV7-8 and TRBJ2-7; D gene uncertain. Germline assignment: CDR1 SGHVS and CDR2 FQNEAQ. With 5 bases removed from V and 6 bases from J, the gap between germline ends came to 11 bases. The CDR3 has 12 amino acids. The CDR3 DNA reads TGTGCCAGCAGCACGTTCCCTAGCGAGCAGTACTTC. Encoded protein: CASSTFPSEQYF.

This chain joins TRBV12-3 or TRBV12-4 and TRBJ2-1; 14 bases are a match to TRBD2. The V and J ends lost 6 bases and 9 bases, in that order; junction bases with no gene match: 10. The CDR3 is 16 residues long. CDR3 residues: CASSPSGTSGRGEQFF. CDR3 sequence (DNA): TGTGCCAGCAGCCCATCCGGGACTAGCGGGAGAGGTGAGCAGTTCTTC.

This clonotype was picked up many times. The V gene is TRBV4-3, the J gene TRBJ2-7, with TRBD2 matching 8 bases. The CDR3 totals 15 residues. In germline, CDR1 is LGHNA, CDR2 YSLEER. After removal of 5 bases from V and 0 bases from J, the junction contained 6 bases not matched to a gene. CDR3 region: CASSGREGSSYEQYF. CDR3 nucleotide sequence: TGCGCCAGCAGCGGCCGGGAGGGGAGCTCCTACGAGCAGTACTTC.

Only a few counts were recorded for this clonotype. The rearrangement links TRBV29-1 to TRBJ2-6; D not resolved. The CDR3 is 15 residues long. V was trimmed by 2 bases and J by 3 bases, leaving 11 bases between them. Per the germline V gene, CDR1 is SQVTM and CDR2 is ANQGSEA. The CDR3 is CSVESGVFGANVLTF. The CDR3, as DNA: TGCAGCGTTGAAAGTGGGGTCTTTGGGGCCAACGTCCTGACTTTC.

The DNA of the CDR3 is TGTGCCAGCAGCCAGGGACTAGCGGGACAAGAGACCCAGTACTTC. It codes for CASSQGLAGQETQYF. The chain carries TRBV3-1 and TRBJ2-5, with 13 bases lining up with TRBD2. The CDR3 covers 15 residues. In germline, CDR1 is LGHDT, CDR2 YNNKEL (reference sequence). V lost 3 bases to trimming and J lost 2 bases; unmatched junction nucleotides: 0.

This sequence joins TRBV20-1 and TRBJ2-7, with a weak D call TRBD2 (5 bases). Trimming left V 0 bases short and J 1 base short, with 7 bases between. CDR1 is DFQATT, CDR2 SNEGSKA, per germline (reference sequence). This CDR3 comprises 13 residues. The CDR3 sequence is CSARDGESYEQYF. The CDR3 DNA reads as TGCAGTGCTAGAGACGGGGAGTCCTACGAGCAGTACTTC.

This clonotype has a handful of counts. The chain combines TRBV7-9 with TRBJ2-1; D ambiguous. The CDR3 loop spans 11 amino acids. In germline, CDR1 is SEHNR, CDR2 FQNEAQ (reference sequence). V was cut by 2 bases and J by 10 bases, with 6 bases left in between. Here the CDR3 reads CASSLPLEQFF. In nucleotides, the CDR3 is TGTGCCAGCAGCTTACCCCTCGAGCAGTTCTTC.

This clonotype has a count of ten or more. This rearrangement joins TRBV12-5 to TRBJ2-4; a possible D gene is TRBD1 (6 bases). V was pared by 1 base and J by 7 bases, with 8 bases between. Germline values: CDR1 LGHNT, CDR2 FRNRAP. The CDR3 contains 13 residues. The CDR3 is CASGLAGQNIQYF. The CDR3 DNA follows: TGTGCTAGTGGTTTGGCAGGACAGAACATTCAGTACTTC.

This clonotype has ten or more counts. The chain combines TRBV7-2 with TRBJ2-1, with D perhaps matching TRBD2 (5 bases). The germline V gene has CDR1 SGHTA and CDR2 FQGNSA. This CDR3 comprises 14 residues. Trimming left V 2 bases short and J 5 bases short, with 10 bases between. The CDR3 sequence: CASSLFGLNNEQFF. CDR3 DNA sequence: TGTGCCAGCAGCTTATTTGGACTGAACAATGAGCAGTTCTTC.

The chain has TRBV6-2 or TRBV6-3 and TRBJ2-7; D ambiguous. Germline CDR1 is MNHEY and CDR2 is SVGEGT. Deletions cut 6 bases from V and 3 bases from J, with 6 bases between. The CDR3 totals 11 residues. The chain's CDR3 is CASREDYEQYF. The CDR3 nucleotides are TGTGCCAGCAGAGAAGACTACGAGCAGTACTTC.

This clonotype was observed at least ten times. This rearrangement joins TRBV11-2 to TRBJ2-7; a weak D match, TRBD1 (6 bases). Germline CDR1 SGHAT, CDR2 FQNNGV. V was pared by 5 bases and J by 6 bases, with 17 bases between. The CDR3 loop spans 14 amino acids. The CDR3 DNA is TGTGCCAGCAGCCAAGAGGGCCAGGGGTTCGAGCAGTACTTC. This encodes CASSQEGQGFEQYF.

This clonotype was detected a few times. The CDR3 coding sequence is TGTGCCAGCAGTTCCCTCATTAACTATGGCTACACCTTC. Amino acids: CASSSLINYGYTF. This chain connects TRBV28 to TRBJ1-2, with D unresolved. Trimming cost V 4 bases and J 1 base, with 7 bases left between them. The germline V gene has CDR1 MDHEN and CDR2 SYDVKM. The CDR3 is made up of 13 amino acids.

The table lists this clonotype with a few counts. The chain recombines TRBV4-3 with TRBJ2-2, with TRBD2 as a possible D gene (6 bases). Per the germline V gene, CDR1 is LGHNA and CDR2 is YSLEER. Trimming removed 0 bases at V and 7 bases at J, with 9 bases between. The CDR3 has 14 amino acids. The CDR3: CASSQDGGNGELFF. DNA of the CDR3: TGCGCCAGCAGCCAAGACGGAGGGAACGGGGAGCTGTTTTTT.

The chain joins TRBV24-1 to TRBJ2-1; TRBD2 aligns across 7 bases. CDR3 length: 15 residues. V lost 4 bases and J lost 3; bases outside the gene matches: 5. Germline V gene data show CDR1 as KGHDR and CDR2 as SFDVKD. CDR3: CATSEGREIYNEQFF. DNA for the CDR3: TGTGCCACCAGTGAAGGGCGGGAGATCTACAATGAGCAGTTCTTC.

The J gene is TRBJ2-1, the V gene TRBV4-1; possibly TRBD2 for D (6 bases). The V end lost 2 bases, the J end lost 7 bases, and 21 bases lay between the germline ends. There are 17 residues in the CDR3. Germline CDR1 is MGHRA and CDR2 is YSYEKL. CDR3 coding DNA: TGCGCCAGCAGCCAACCTCTCAGCGGACTAAAATCGAATGAGCAGTTCTTC. Amino acids: CASSQPLSGLKSNEQFF.

The rearrangement joins TRBV20-1 to TRBJ2-3; TRBD2 agrees at 9 bases. The CDR3 sequence is 16 residues long. Germline values: CDR1 DFQATT, CDR2 SNEGSKA (reference sequence). The J segment lost 9 bases and the V segment lost 3 bases, leaving 16 bases of the junction unmatched. The DNA for the CDR3 is TGCAGTGCTAGCCCAACTAGCGGGCGAACGGGTTTGACGCAGTATTTT. It is translated as CSASPTSGRTGLTQYF.

This clonotype has only a few counts. This sequence joins TRBV7-9 and TRBJ1-1; no clear D. Germline CDR1 is SEHNR and CDR2 is FQNEAQ (reference sequence). The CDR3 length is 11 residues. The V end was cut by 11 bases, the J end by 6 bases, with 13 bases between. The CDR3 here is CAGKTVAEAFF. The DNA for the CDR3 is TGTGCCGGCAAAACGGTGGCTGAAGCTTTCTTT. Looking up the rest from reference TRBV7-9 and TRBJ1-1 gives the full variable domain: DTGVSQNPRHKITKRGQNVTFRCDPISEHNRLYWYRQTLGQGPEFLTYFQNEAQLEKSRLLSDRFSAERPKGSFSTLEIQRTEQGDSAMYLCAGKTVAEAFFGQGTRLTVV.

This clonotype was recorded at least ten times. The chain combines TRBV11-1 with TRBJ2-1; 7 positions agree with TRBD2. CDR3 length: 22 amino acids. The V gene end was trimmed by 0 bases and the J gene end by 2 bases; junction bases not matched to a gene: 22. The germline gives CDR1 SGHAT, CDR2 FQDESV (reference sequence). In nucleotides, the CDR3 is TGTGCCAGCAGCTTAGCCGATTTAGCTCCGGGACTACGAATAAGCGCCTACAATGAGCAGTTCTTC. Amino acid sequence: CASSLADLAPGLRISAYNEQFF.

This clonotype has ten or more counts. The gene calls are TRBV7-9 and TRBJ2-7; no firm D call. This CDR3 has 13 amino acids. V was pared by 0 bases and J by 7 bases, with 10 bases between. Germline CDR1 and CDR2: SEHNR and FQNEAQ (reference sequence). Here the CDR3 reads CASSLAAQVEQYF. For the CDR3, the DNA is TGTGCCAGCAGCTTAGCCGCCCAAGTGGAGCAGTACTTC.